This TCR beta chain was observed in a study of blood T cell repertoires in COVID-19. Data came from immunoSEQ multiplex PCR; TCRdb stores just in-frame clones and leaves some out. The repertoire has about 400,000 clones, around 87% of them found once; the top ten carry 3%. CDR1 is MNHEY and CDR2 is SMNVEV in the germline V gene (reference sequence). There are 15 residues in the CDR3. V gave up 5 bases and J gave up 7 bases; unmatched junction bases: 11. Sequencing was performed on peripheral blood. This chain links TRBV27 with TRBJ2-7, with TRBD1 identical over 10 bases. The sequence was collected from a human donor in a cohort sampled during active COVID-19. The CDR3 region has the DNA TGTGCCAGCAGTGCCACCGGGACAGGGGCGTGGGAGCAGTACTTC. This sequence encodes CASSATGTGAWEQYF.